The source of this TCR beta chain is a study of blood T cell repertoires in COVID-19. The germline V and J ends were trimmed by 4 bases and 5 bases, with 18 bases remaining between them. From germline, CDR1 is MNHNY and CDR2 SVGAGI (reference sequence). This CDR3 region has 16 residues. Source study methods: How many nucleated cells were present was estimated from reference gene primer amplification. Sequencing was performed with immunoSEQ multiplex PCR; in TCRdb, only in-frame clones are kept and a portion is missing. V, J and clone size derive from that table, while D and trimming were established from the DNA sequence. The sample holds 70,000 or so clones, about four fifths seen once.

The sample taken for sequencing was peripheral blood. The clonotype originates from a man aged 55 to 70 with COVID-19, enrolled during active disease. The V gene is TRBV6-6, the J gene TRBJ1-5; D remains ambiguous. This chain's CDR3 is CASSSHDRKADQPQHF. The CDR3 DNA reads as TGTGCCAGCAGTTCTCACGACCGAAAGGCGGATCAGCCCCAGCATTTT.